Following are 15 T cell receptor beta chains from one sample sequenced in a study of T cell responses to AZD1222 COVID-19 vaccine. The protocol was immunoSEQ multiplex PCR, while the TCRdb copy is restricted to in-frame clones and leaves out a portion. Of 110,000 to 150,000 clones listed, 80% to 90% are singletons. This sample comprised peripheral blood, obtained on day 0 of AZD1222 vaccination. These receptors came from an adult in good health.

This clone was counted once. The chain has TRBV30 and TRBJ2-7, with D uncertain. The V and J ends lost 5 bases and 5 bases respectively, with 10 bases between them. There are 11 residues in the CDR3. CDR1 GTSNPN and CDR2 SVGIG come from the germline V gene (reference sequence). The CDR3: CAWARLNEQYF. The DNA of the CDR3 is TGTGCCTGGGCGAGACTCAACGAGCAGTACTTC.

The V and J genes are TRBV11-2 and TRBJ1-1, with no clear D. The CDR3 runs to 15 residues. V lost 4 bases and J lost 1, with 13 bases in between. The germline gives CDR1 SGHAT, CDR2 FQNNGV. The CDR3 DNA follows: TGTGCCAGCAGCTCCCATGTCCTGGGGAACACTGAAGCTTTCTTT. This translates into CASSSHVLGNTEAFF.

This rearrangement joins TRBV7-2 to TRBJ2-1; D is undetermined. CDR3 length equals 12 residues. The germline CDR1 and CDR2 sequences are SGHTA and FQGNSA. Trimming took off 1 base at V and 4 bases at J, with 2 bases between the two ends. CDR3 in amino acids: CASSLDYNEQFF. The CDR3 DNA reads TGTGCCAGCAGCTTAGATTACAATGAGCAGTTCTTC.

This clone was detected only once. This sequence joins TRBV13 and TRBJ1-2, with TRBD1 identical over 7 bases. V shed 4 bases, J shed 2 bases, and the junction held 4 bases outside the gene matches. The CDR3 loop spans 14 amino acids. The germline CDR1 and CDR2 sequences are PRHDT and FYEKMQ (reference sequence). The CDR3 bases are TGTGCCAGCAGCTCCCCGGGACAGAACTATGGCTACACCTTC. As protein: CASSSPGQNYGYTF.

The chain combines TRBV7-9 with TRBJ2-7; weak D call: TRBD2 (6 bases). CDR1 is SEHNR and CDR2 is FQNEAQ in the germline V gene (reference sequence). The CDR3 length is 15 residues. Trimming cost V 4 bases and J 0 bases, with 13 bases left between them. CDR3 residues: CASSSTGGSSYEQYF. The CDR3 DNA reads TGTGCCAGCAGCTCCACTGGAGGGAGCTCCTACGAGCAGTACTTC. Full variable domain (outside the CDR3, taken from reference TRBV7-9 and TRBJ2-7): DTGVSQNPRHKITKRGQNVTFRCDPISEHNRLYWYRQTLGQGPEFLTYFQNEAQLEKSRLLSDRFSAERPKGSFSTLEIQRTEQGDSAMYLCASSSTGGSSYEQYFGPGTRLTVT.

V and J are TRBV6-2 or TRBV6-3 and TRBJ1-2; D gene unclear. Trimming shortened V by 4 bases and J by 8 bases, and 17 bases separated the two germline ends. Per germline, CDR1 MNHEY and CDR2 SVGEGT. CDR3 size: 14 residues. CDR3 bases: TGTGCCAGCAGTTCTCCGGAGGGCAACCCGGGCTACACCTTC. It yields the protein CASSSPEGNPGYTF.

This clone was counted between two and nine times. This sequence joins TRBV6-5 and TRBJ1-2; 8 positions agree with TRBD1. V shed 6 bases and J 5 bases; nucleotides not matched to a gene: 11. The CDR3 is 15 amino acids. Germline CDR1 is MNHEY and CDR2 is SVGAGI. The CDR3 loop is CASSPRQGRGYGYTF. The CDR3 coding sequence is TGTGCCAGCAGCCCCCGACAGGGGAGGGGATATGGCTACACCTTC.

V gene TRBV9 combines with J gene TRBJ1-1, with D possibly TRBD1 on 5 matching bases. The CDR3 sequence is 16 residues long. The germline V gene has CDR1 SGDLS and CDR2 YYNGEE. V was shortened by 3 bases and J by 4 bases, with 19 bases between the two germline ends. The CDR3 sequence is CASSAHLRGGVTEAFF. The DNA for the CDR3 is TGTGCCAGCAGCGCACATCTAAGGGGAGGAGTCACTGAAGCTTTCTTT. Based on the CDR3 plus reference TRBV9 and TRBJ1-1, the full variable domain is DSGVTQTPKHLITATGQRVTLRCSPRSGDLSVYWYQQSLDQGLQFLIQYYNGEERAKGNILERFSAQQFPDLHSELNLSSLELGDSALYFCASSAHLRGGVTEAFFGQGTRLTVV.

This rearrangement joins TRBV7-9 to TRBJ1-1; TRBD1 matches 8 bases. J gave up 4 bases and V 1 base, and 8 bases lay outside the gene matches. CDR3 length equals 16 residues. The germline V gene encodes CDR1 SEHNR and CDR2 FQNEAQ (reference sequence). The CDR3, as DNA: TGTGCCAGCAGCTTAGGAACCGGAACAGGGGGCACTGAAGCTTTCTTT. Protein product: CASSLGTGTGGTEAFF.

This clone appeared a few times. The chain recombines TRBV30 with TRBJ1-6; D possibly corresponds to TRBD1 (6 bases). Per germline, CDR1 GTSNPN and CDR2 SVGIG (reference sequence). The CDR3 spans 14 residues. The V end lost 0 bases, the J end lost 5 bases, and 8 bases lay between the germline ends. The CDR3 here is CAWSVGHHNSPLHF. DNA for the CDR3: TGTGCCTGGAGTGTGGGACACCATAATTCACCCCTCCACTTT.

The V gene is TRBV6-5, the J gene TRBJ2-3, with D possibly TRBD2 on 7 matching bases. Between the trimmed V and J ends, which lost 6 bases and 4 bases, there was a span of 17 bases. Germline CDR1 MNHEY, CDR2 SVGAGI. The CDR3 loop spans 15 amino acids. The CDR3 bases are TGTGCCAGCAGACTACTAGCGAGGGGGGCAGATACGCAGTATTTT. Encoded protein: CASRLLARGADTQYF.

The chain employs TRBV2 and TRBJ1-5; the D gene is possibly TRBD1 (6 bases). This CDR3 comprises 14 residues. CDR1 SNHLY and CDR2 FYNNEI come from the germline V gene. V was shortened by 6 bases and J by 7 bases, with 16 bases between the two germline ends. CDR3 in amino acids: CASSHRESRQPQHF. CDR3 nucleotides: TGTGCCAGCAGCCACAGGGAGTCTAGGCAGCCCCAGCATTTT.

The chain has TRBV3-1 (or the pseudogene TRBV3-2) and TRBJ1-1; unclear D gene. V dropped 1 base and J dropped 0 bases, with 6 bases sitting between them. The CDR3 consists of 14 residues. Per germline, CDR1 LGHDT and CDR2 YNNKEL (reference sequence). Here the CDR3 reads CASSQGSVNTEAFF. The CDR3 DNA reads TGTGCCAGCAGCCAAGGCAGTGTGAACACTGAAGCTTTCTTT.

The chain recombines TRBV12-3 or TRBV12-4 with TRBJ1-1; 7 bases map to TRBD1. This CDR3 has 11 amino acids. V shed 7 bases, J shed 10 bases, and the junction held 6 bases outside the gene matches. As DNA, the CDR3 is TGTGCCAGCACCAAGACAGGGTTAGCTTTCTTT. The encoded protein is CASTKTGLAFF.

The rearrangement uses TRBV5-1 and TRBJ1-1, with TRBD1 matching over 7 bases. The CDR3 runs to 15 residues. The V segment lost 5 bases and the J segment 0 bases; nucleotides outside the gene matches: 7. Germline-derived CDR1 and CDR2 are SGHRS and YFSETQ. DNA for the CDR3: TGCGCCAGCAGTTCCCGACAGGGTTTGAACACTGAAGCTTTCTTT. Encoded protein: CASSSRQGLNTEAFF.